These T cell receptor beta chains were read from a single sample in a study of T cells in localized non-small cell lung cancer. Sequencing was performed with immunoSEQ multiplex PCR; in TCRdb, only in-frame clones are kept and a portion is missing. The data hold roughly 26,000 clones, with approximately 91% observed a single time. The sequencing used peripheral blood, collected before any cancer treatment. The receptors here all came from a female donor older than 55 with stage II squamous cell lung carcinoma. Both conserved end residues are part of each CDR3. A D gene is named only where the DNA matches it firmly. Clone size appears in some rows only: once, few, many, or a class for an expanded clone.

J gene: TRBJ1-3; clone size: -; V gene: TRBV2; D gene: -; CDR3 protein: CASRGAVGNTIYF; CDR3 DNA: TGTGCCAGCAGGGGGGCGGTCGGAAACACCATATATTTT
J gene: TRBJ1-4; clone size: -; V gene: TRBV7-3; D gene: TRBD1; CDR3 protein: CASSRTGGGKLFF; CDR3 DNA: TGTGCCAGCAGCCGGACAGGGGGCGGAAAACTGTTTTTT
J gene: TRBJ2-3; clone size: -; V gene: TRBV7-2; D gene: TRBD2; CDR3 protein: CASSLGSGGPDTQYF; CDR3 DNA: TGTGCCAGCAGCTTAGGCAGCGGGGGACCAGATACGCAGTATTTT
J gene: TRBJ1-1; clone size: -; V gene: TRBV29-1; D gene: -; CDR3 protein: CSLNRMNTEAFF; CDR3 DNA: TGCAGCCTCAACCGGATGAACACTGAAGCTTTCTTT
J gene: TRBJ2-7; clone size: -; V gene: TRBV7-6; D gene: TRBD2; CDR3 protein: CASSLESGRASYEQYF; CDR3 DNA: TGTGCCAGCAGCTTAGAGAGCGGGAGGGCATCCTACGAGCAGTACTTC
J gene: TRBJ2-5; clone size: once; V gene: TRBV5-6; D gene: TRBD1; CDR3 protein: CASSFEYRGRQTQYF; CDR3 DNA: TGTGCCAGCAGCTTTGAATACAGGGGGCGGCAGACCCAGTACTTC
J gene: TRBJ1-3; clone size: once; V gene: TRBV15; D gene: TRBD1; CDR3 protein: CATSSDRRSGNTIYF; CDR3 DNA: TGTGCCACCAGCTCGGACAGGAGGTCTGGAAACACCATATATTTT
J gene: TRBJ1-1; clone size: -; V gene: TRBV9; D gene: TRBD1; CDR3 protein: CASSVGGQGNTEAFF; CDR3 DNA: TGTGCCAGCAGCGTTGGGGGACAGGGGAACACTGAAGCTTTCTTT
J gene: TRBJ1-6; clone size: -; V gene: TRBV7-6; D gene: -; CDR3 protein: CASSLAVQGGFDSPLHF; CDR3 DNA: TGTGCCAGCAGCTTGGCGGTCCAAGGGGGATTTGATTCACCCCTCCACTTT
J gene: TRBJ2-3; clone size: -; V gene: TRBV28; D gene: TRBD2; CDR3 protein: CASSLRTSGGYSTDTQYF; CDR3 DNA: TGTGCCAGCAGTTTAAGGACTAGCGGGGGTTATAGCACAGATACGCAGTATTTT
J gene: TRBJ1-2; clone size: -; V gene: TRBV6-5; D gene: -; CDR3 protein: CASSRTSAVYGYTF; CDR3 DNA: TGTGCCAGCAGCCGGACTTCGGCGGTCTATGGCTACACCTTC
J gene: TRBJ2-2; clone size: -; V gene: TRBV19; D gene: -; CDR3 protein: CASSYFKGNTGELFF; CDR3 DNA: TGTGCCAGTAGTTACTTTAAGGGGAACACCGGGGAGCTGTTTTTT
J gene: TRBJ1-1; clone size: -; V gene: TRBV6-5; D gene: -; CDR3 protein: CASTPGGTEAFF; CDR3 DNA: TGTGCCAGCACTCCAGGCGGCACTGAAGCTTTCTTT
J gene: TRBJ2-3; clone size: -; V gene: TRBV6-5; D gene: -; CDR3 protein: CASSSTGEMEYF; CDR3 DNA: TGTGCCAGCAGTTCGACTGGGGAGATGGAGTATTTT
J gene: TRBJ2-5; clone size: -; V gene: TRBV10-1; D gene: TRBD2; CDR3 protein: CASSSSGEETQYF; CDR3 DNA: TGCGCCAGCAGTTCTAGCGGCGAAGAGACCCAGTACTTC
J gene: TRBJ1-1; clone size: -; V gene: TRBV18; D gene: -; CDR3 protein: CASSPAMMNTEAFF; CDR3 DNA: TGTGCCAGCTCACCGGCCATGATGAACACTGAAGCTTTCTTT